A single sample is the source of the 5 T cell receptor beta chains below, sequenced in a study of T-cell reconstitution after alpha-beta-depleted transplantation in children. Unique molecular identifiers were incorporated when the TCRbeta library was constructed. Each CDR3 protein is one row after TCRdb ran MiXCR on the PCR reads. This sample has about 640,000 distinct CDR3 sequences, with approximately 16% found just once. The input for sequencing was PBMCs from the stem cell graft donor, taken from the stem cell graft. These receptors originate from a human donor who donated a stem cell graft to a child with acute myeloid leukemia.

The gene calls are TRBV24-1 and TRBJ1-1, with 9 nucleotides matching TRBD1. Unmatched junction bases numbered 8, after V lost 4 bases and J lost 6 bases. The CDR3 is 15 residues long. The germline gives CDR1 KGHDR, CDR2 SFDVKD. CDR3 region: CATSEGGQGRAEAFF. CDR3 DNA sequence: TGTGCCACCAGTGAGGGGGGACAGGGAAGGGCTGAAGCTTTCTTT.

The chain uses TRBV4-3 and TRBJ2-6; D gene uncertain. CDR3 length: 16 residues. Per the germline V gene, CDR1 is LGHNA and CDR2 is YSLEER. V dropped 0 bases and J dropped 0 bases, with 6 bases sitting between them. CDR3 in DNA: TGCGCCAGCAGCCAAGAATATCGCTCTGGGGCCAACGTCCTGACTTTC. Protein: CASSQEYRSGANVLTF.

This clonotype has more than one count but fewer than ten. The rearrangement links TRBV5-1 to TRBJ2-4; TRBD1 matches at 7 bases. This CDR3 is 14 amino acids long. Germline trimming cut 0 bases from V and 12 bases from J; bases unmatched to any gene: 9. The V gene's germline CDR1 is SGHRS and CDR2 YFSETQ. The CDR3 sequence is CASSLDRGISGQYF. The CDR3 nucleotides are TGCGCCAGCAGCTTGGACAGGGGAATATCGGGTCAGTACTTC.

The V and J genes are TRBV27 and TRBJ1-6; maybe TRBD1 (6 bases). The CDR3 covers 16 residues. CDR1 is MNHEY, CDR2 SMNVEV, per germline (reference sequence). Trimming took 4 bases from V and 7 from J, leaving 17 bases between them. CDR3 DNA sequence: TGTGCCAGCAGTTCTCATGGCTGGGACAAAAATTCACCCCTCCACTTT. Encoded protein: CASSSHGWDKNSPLHF.

The V call is TRBV7-9, the J call TRBJ2-3; 7 bases align to TRBD2. CDR1 is SEHNR, CDR2 FQNEAQ, per germline (reference sequence). Losses at the gene ends were 4 bases for V and 4 bases for J; bases not matched to a gene: 8. The CDR3 consists of 15 residues. The CDR3 reads CASSSPTSRPDTQYF. In DNA form, the CDR3 reads TGTGCCAGCAGCTCTCCGACTAGCCGACCAGATACGCAGTATTTT.